The rows below give T cell receptor beta chains drawn from one sample of a study of shared clonotypes between healthy human individuals. Using immunoSEQ multiplex PCR, the repertoire was profiled, and TCRdb retains in-frame clones only, with some absent. Among some 550,000 clones listed, roughly 97% were seen once. Material: naive CD4+ T cells sorted from blood. All receptors come from a woman younger than 45 in good health. Each CDR3 is given with its conserved first and last residue. D genes are given only for firm matches.

TRBV9	TRBJ2-1	TRBD2	CASSVAASGRGYNEQFF	TGTGCCAGCAGCGTAGCCGCTAGCGGGAGGGGTTACAATGAGCAGTTCTTC
TRBV18	TRBJ2-1	.	CASSSGTGSPVYNEQFF	TGTGCCAGCTCATCTGGAACAGGTTCCCCTGTCTACAATGAGCAGTTCTTC
TRBV7-8	TRBJ2-4	.	CASSLEWAGKLAKNIQYF	TGTGCCAGCAGCTTAGAGTGGGCAGGAAAACTAGCCAAAAACATTCAGTACTTC
TRBV28	TRBJ1-1	.	CASSSPGRGAEAFF	TGTGCCAGCAGTTCGCCGGGCAGGGGTGCTGAAGCTTTCTTT
TRBV5-1	TRBJ1-3	.	CASSLEVHSTSGNTIYF	TGCGCCAGCAGCTTGGAGGTGCACTCGACCTCTGGAAACACCATATATTTT
TRBV27	TRBJ2-3	TRBD2	CASSLQPGTSSWGTQYF	TGTGCCAGCAGTTTGCAACCCGGGACTAGTTCTTGGGGTACGCAGTATTTT
TRBV11-1	TRBJ2-7	TRBD2	CASSLNLAGSIGEQYF	TGTGCCAGCAGCTTAAATCTAGCGGGATCCATCGGCGAGCAGTACTTC
TRBV28	TRBJ2-1	TRBD2	CASSFSGGLALFRSYNEQFF	TGTGCCAGCAGTTTTAGTGGCGGACTAGCGCTCTTCCGCTCCTACAATGAGCAGTTCTTC
TRBV2	TRBJ1-5	.	CASTLRDQPQHF	TGTGCCAGCACCCTACGGGATCAGCCCCAGCATTTT
TRBV6-5	TRBJ1-2	TRBD1	CASSRYRGSYGYTF	TGTGCCAGCAGTCGCTACAGGGGTTCCTATGGCTACACCTTC
TRBV2	TRBJ2-7	.	CASSEIRVSSYEQYF	TGTGCCAGCAGTGAAATCAGGGTGAGCTCCTACGAGCAGTACTTC
TRBV30	TRBJ1-1	.	CAWRRIEAFF	TGTGCCTGGAGGCGGATTGAAGCTTTCTTT
TRBV28	TRBJ2-1	.	CASSFQDVGTDNEQFF	TGTGCCAGCAGCTTCCAGGACGTGGGGACCGACAATGAGCAGTTCTTC
TRBV6-1	TRBJ1-2	.	CATGNYGYTF	TGTGCCACTGGGAACTATGGCTACACCTTC